This T cell receptor (beta chain) originates from a study of cytomegalovirus exposure and HLA in healthy donors. Study-wide points: TCR beta sequences reportedly predicted most subjects' HLA-A and HLA-B alleles accurately. Among TCR sequences, most were rare, though some public TCRs appeared in many donors.

Researchers ran the PCR with 60 Vbeta and 13 Jbeta primers. Clones were sequenced by immunoSEQ multiplex PCR, and TCRdb holds only the in-frame ones, with some missing. This sample has roughly 200,000 clones; over 75% occur once, and the top ten carry just under 3%. Concerning this clone: Its antigen is undetermined.

The germline V gene encodes CDR1 KGHSH and CDR2 LQKENI. Trimming took 6 bases from V and 1 from J, leaving 9 bases between them. This CDR3 is 13 amino acids long. The receptor's source is a woman between 25 and 40 years old in good health and CMV-seronegative. The chain is built from TRBV18 and TRBJ2-5; D unclear. The material sequenced was PBMCs. The CDR3 DNA is TGTGCCAGCTCGCTAAATTTCCAAGAGACCCAGTACTTC. It is translated as CASSLNFQETQYF. The whole variable domain, remainder taken from reference TRBV18 and TRBJ2-5, is NAGVMQNPRHLVRRRGQEARLRCSPMKGHSHVYWYRQLPEEGLKFMVYLQKENIIDESGMPKERFSAEFPKEGPSILRIQQVVRGDSAAYFCASSLNFQETQYFGPGTRLLVL.